This T cell receptor (beta chain) was recorded in a study of T cells in Graves' hyperthyroidism and ophthalmopathy. In regard to this clonotype: Its antigen remains unknown.

Findings of the study overall: Most clonotypes expanded in the thyroid (above 0.001) were also present in blood.

Amplification yielded TCR beta CDR3 regions, with RNA transcripts as the source. Primed by the HTBI set, a first-round RT-PCR was run on the TCR CDR3. Each CDR3 protein gets one entry after TCRdb re-called the multiplex PCR reads with MiXCR. Altogether about 410,000 distinct CDR3 sequences are present, 13% to 15% being singletons, with the ten largest covering around a fifth. The CDR3 has 15 amino acids. V was cut by 3 bases and J by 5 bases, with 19 bases left in between. The germline gives CDR1 DFQATT, CDR2 SNEGSKA (reference sequence). Ophthalmopathy cases met thresholds of Clinical Activity Score at least 3, NOSPECS grade at least 4 and duration under 3 months.

The sample comprised blood. The chain carries TRBV20-1 and TRBJ2-5; D uncertain. This TCR derives from a woman aged 25 to 39 with Graves' ophthalmopathy. Written as DNA, the CDR3 is TGCAGTGCTAGTGACTTCTTGACCGGGCACGAGACCCAGTACTTC. Encoded protein: CSASDFLTGHETQYF.